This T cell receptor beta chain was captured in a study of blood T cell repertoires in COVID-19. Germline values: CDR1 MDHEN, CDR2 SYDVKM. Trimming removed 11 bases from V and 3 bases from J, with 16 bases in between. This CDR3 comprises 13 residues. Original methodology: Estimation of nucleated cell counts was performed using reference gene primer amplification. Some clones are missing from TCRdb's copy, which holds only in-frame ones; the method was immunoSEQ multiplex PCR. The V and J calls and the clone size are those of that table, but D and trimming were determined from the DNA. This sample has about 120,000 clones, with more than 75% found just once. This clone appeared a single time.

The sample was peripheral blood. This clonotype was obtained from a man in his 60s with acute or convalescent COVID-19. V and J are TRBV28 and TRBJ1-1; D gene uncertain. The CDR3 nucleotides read TGTGCCCTGCGAGCGGGGTGGGACACTGAAGCTTTCTTT. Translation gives CALRAGWDTEAFF.